The rows below give T cell receptor beta chains drawn from one sample of a study of identical twins. Using its own MiXCR run on the 5' RACE reads, TCRdb lists one record per CDR3 protein. The sample lists 500,000 to 600,000 distinct CDR3 sequences; roughly a fifth were seen once. This sample was also put to use in a study of T cells expressing NK-cell markers.

What was sequenced was CD4+ T cells sorted from blood. The receptors come from a woman aged 18-29 years in good health. The conserved cysteine and the conserved F or W are not part of the CDR3 here.

v_call: TRBV20-1
j_call: TRBJ2-3
cdr3_aa: SGSLAGGHTQY

v_call: TRBV20-1
j_call: TRBJ2-5
cdr3_aa: SANAYTQETQY

v_call: TRBV5-1
j_call: TRBJ1-6
cdr3_aa: ASSLSENSPLH

v_call: TRBV28
j_call: TRBJ1-1
cdr3_aa: ASSPGRTTEAF

v_call: TRBV7-9
j_call: TRBJ1-1
cdr3_aa: ASSQMGAPDRAEAF

v_call: TRBV27
j_call: TRBJ1-5
cdr3_aa: ASSLFGGRSRQPQH

v_call: TRBV7-7
j_call: TRBJ2-2
cdr3_aa: ASSPRASVSGELF

v_call: TRBV6-1
j_call: TRBJ1-2
cdr3_aa: ASSQLGAATKNGYT

v_call: TRBV19
j_call: TRBJ2-2
cdr3_aa: ASSITANTGELF

v_call: TRBV15
j_call: TRBJ2-1
cdr3_aa: ATSTFSTGLNEQF

v_call: TRBV12-3/TRBV12-4
j_call: TRBJ2-2
cdr3_aa: ASSPQGRRTGELF

v_call: TRBV3-1
j_call: TRBJ2-2
cdr3_aa: ASSPTPENTGELF

v_call: TRBV7-2
j_call: TRBJ2-1
cdr3_aa: ATRTSGYNEQF

v_call: TRBV24-1
j_call: TRBJ2-2
cdr3_aa: ATQGRNTGELF

v_call: TRBV6-5
j_call: TRBJ2-1
cdr3_aa: ASSYGQGKGEQF

v_call: TRBV29-1
j_call: TRBJ1-2
cdr3_aa: SVERRGNYGYT